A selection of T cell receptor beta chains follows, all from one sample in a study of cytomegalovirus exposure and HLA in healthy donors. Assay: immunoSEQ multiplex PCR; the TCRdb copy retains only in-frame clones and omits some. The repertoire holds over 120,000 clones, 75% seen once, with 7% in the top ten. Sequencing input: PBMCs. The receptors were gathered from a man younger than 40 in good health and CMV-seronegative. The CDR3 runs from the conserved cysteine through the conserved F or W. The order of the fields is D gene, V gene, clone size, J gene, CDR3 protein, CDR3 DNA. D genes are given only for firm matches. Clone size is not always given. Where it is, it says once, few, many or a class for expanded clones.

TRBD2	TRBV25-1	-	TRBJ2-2	CASSDLLAGVAGELFF	TGTGCCAGCAGTGACCTGCTAGCGGGAGTCGCCGGGGAGCTGTTTTTT
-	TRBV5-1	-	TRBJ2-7	CASSLGGNSYEQYF	TGCGCCAGCAGCTTGGGCGGGAACTCCTACGAGCAGTACTTC
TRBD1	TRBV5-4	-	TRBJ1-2	CASTRTGGTEYGYTF	TGTGCCAGCACTCGGACAGGGGGCACGGAGTATGGCTACACCTTC
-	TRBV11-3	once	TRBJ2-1	CASSLDQMNNEQFF	TGTGCCAGCAGCTTAGACCAGATGAACAATGAGCAGTTCTTC
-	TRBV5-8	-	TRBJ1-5	CASSLWVRENQPQHF	TGTGCCAGCAGCTTGTGGGTGAGGGAAAATCAGCCCCAGCATTTT
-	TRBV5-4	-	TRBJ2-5	CASSFRLAERGRTGETQYF	TGTGCCAGCAGCTTTCGCCTAGCGGAGAGGGGGAGGACGGGAGAGACCCAGTACTTC
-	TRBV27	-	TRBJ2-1	CASSRIITGNEQFF	TGTGCCAGCAGTCGAATTATAACAGGGAATGAGCAGTTCTTC
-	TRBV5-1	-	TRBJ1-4	CASSLRDGEKLFF	TGCGCCAGCAGCTTACGGGATGGGGAAAAACTGTTTTTT
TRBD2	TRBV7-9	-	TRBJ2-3	CASSSSGGSDTQYF	TGTGCCAGCAGCTCCTCCGGGGGGTCGGATACGCAGTATTTT
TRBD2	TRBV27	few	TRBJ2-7	CASSLQHRLAGKPYEQYF	TGTGCCAGCAGTCTCCAACATAGACTAGCGGGGAAACCCTACGAGCAGTACTTC
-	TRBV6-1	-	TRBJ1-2	CASSPPPGGYTF	TGTGCCAGCAGTCCCCCCCCGGGAGGCTACACCTTC
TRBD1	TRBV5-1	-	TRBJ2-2	CASSPGQVKNGELFF	TGCGCCAGCAGCCCCGGACAGGTTAAAAACGGGGAGCTGTTTTTT
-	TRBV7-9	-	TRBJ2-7	CSSSPLDREQYF	TGTTCCAGCAGCCCCCTAGATCGCGAGCAGTACTTC
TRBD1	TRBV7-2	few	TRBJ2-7	CASSLILQGYTGSYEQYF	TGTGCCAGCAGCCTCATCTTACAGGGGTATACAGGGAGCTACGAGCAGTACTTC
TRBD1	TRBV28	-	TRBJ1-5	CASSSGGPSNQPQHF	TGTGCCAGCAGTTCAGGGGGACCTAGCAATCAGCCCCAGCATTTT
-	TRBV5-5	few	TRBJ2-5	CASSLAKETQYF	TGTGCCAGCAGCTTGGCAAAAGAGACCCAGTACTTC
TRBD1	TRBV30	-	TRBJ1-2	CAWSAPRQGWYGYTF	TGTGCCTGGAGTGCACCCCGACAGGGGTGGTATGGCTACACCTTC
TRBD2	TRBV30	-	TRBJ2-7	CAWSEASGSYEQYF	TGTGCCTGGAGTGAAGCTAGCGGGAGCTACGAGCAGTACTTC
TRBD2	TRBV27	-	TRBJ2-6	CASSSPHGRGSSGANVLTF	TGTGCCAGCAGTTCCCCTCACGGGAGGGGCTCCTCTGGGGCCAACGTCCTGACTTTC
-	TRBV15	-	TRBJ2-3	CATSRDSSTDTQYF	TGTGCCACCAGCAGAGATTCTAGCACAGATACGCAGTATTTT
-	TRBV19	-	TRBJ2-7	CASRPGGTIHEQYF	TGTGCCAGTAGACCGGGGGGCACGATCCACGAGCAGTACTTC
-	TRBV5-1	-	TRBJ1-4	CASSLGQYATNEKLFF	TGCGCCAGCAGCTTGGGACAGTATGCAACTAATGAAAAACTGTTTTTT
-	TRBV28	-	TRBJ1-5	CASSLSFQPQHF	TGTGCCAGCAGTCTAAGTTTTCAGCCCCAGCATTTT
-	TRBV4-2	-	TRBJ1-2	CASSQDRGGYTF	TGTGCCAGCAGCCAAGACAGAGGTGGCTACACCTTC
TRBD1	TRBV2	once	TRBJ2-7	CASRVDRSSYEQYF	TGTGCCAGCAGGGTGGACAGGAGCTCCTACGAGCAGTACTTC
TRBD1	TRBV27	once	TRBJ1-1	CASSGGRGHDTEAFF	TGTGCCAGCAGTGGGGGAAGGGGGCACGACACTGAAGCTTTCTTT
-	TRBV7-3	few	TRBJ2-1	CASSPGGLGNEQFF	TGTGCCAGCAGCCCGGGGGGCTTAGGGAATGAGCAGTTCTTC
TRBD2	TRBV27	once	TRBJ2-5	CASSKGLAGPGGETQYF	TGTGCCAGCAGTAAGGGACTAGCGGGCCCCGGGGGAGAGACCCAGTACTTC
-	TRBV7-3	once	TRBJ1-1	CASSFGSSPAFF	TGTGCCAGCAGCTTCGGTTCCTCGCCGGCTTTCTTT
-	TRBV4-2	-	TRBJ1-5	CASSQVEEGRPQHF	TGTGCCAGCAGCCAAGTTGAGGAGGGCCGGCCCCAGCATTTT
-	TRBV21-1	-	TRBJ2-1	CASSIQGEYGPNEQFF	TGTGCCAGCAGCATACAGGGGGAGTATGGACCCAATGAGCAGTTCTTC
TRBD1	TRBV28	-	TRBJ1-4	CASRDRANEKLFF	TGTGCCAGCCGGGACAGGGCAAATGAAAAACTGTTTTTT
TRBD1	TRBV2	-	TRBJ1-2	CASEQGAVYGYTF	TGTGCCAGCGAACAGGGGGCTGTCTATGGCTACACCTTC
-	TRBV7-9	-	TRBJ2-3	CASSVVNQGYTDTQYF	TGTGCCAGCAGCGTAGTGAATCAGGGCTACACAGATACGCAGTATTTT
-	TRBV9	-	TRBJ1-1	CASSVGPQMNTEAFF	TGTGCCAGCAGCGTAGGCCCCCAGATGAACACTGAAGCTTTCTTT
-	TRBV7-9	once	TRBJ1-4	CASSLGGQNDEKLFF	TGTGCCAGCAGCTTAGGGGGGCAGAATGATGAAAAACTGTTTTTT
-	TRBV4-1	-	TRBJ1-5	CASSQGDSYYSNQPQHF	TGCGCCAGCAGCCAAGGAGACAGCTATTATAGCAATCAGCCCCAGCATTTT
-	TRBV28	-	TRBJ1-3	CASSSPSGSSGNTIYF	TGTGCCAGCAGTTCACCTTCGGGGAGCTCTGGAAACACCATATATTTT
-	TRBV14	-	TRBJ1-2	CASSQGQDYGYTF	TGTGCCAGCAGCCAAGGACAGGACTATGGCTACACCTTC
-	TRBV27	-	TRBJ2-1	CASSSQGNEQFF	TGTGCCAGCAGTTCACAGGGAAATGAGCAGTTCTTC
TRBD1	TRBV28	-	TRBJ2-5	CASSSPGTGETQYF	TGTGCCAGCAGTTCCCCTGGGACAGGAGAGACCCAGTACTTC
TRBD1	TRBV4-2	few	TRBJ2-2	CASSPRDRTNTGELFF	TGTGCCAGCAGCCCCAGGGACAGAACGAACACCGGGGAGCTGTTTTTT
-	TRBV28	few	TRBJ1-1	CASSRYRVSEAFF	TGTGCCAGCAGCCGATACAGGGTCTCCGAAGCTTTCTTT
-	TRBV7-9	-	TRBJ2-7	CASSLFSPYEQYF	TGTGCCAGCAGCTTGTTCTCCCCCTACGAGCAGTACTTC
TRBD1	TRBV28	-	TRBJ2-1	CASSTRQGGYNEQFF	TGTGCCAGCAGTACCCGACAGGGTGGTTACAATGAGCAGTTCTTC
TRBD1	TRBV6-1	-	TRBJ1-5	CASSEARGNRQPQHF	TGTGCCAGCAGTGAAGCCAGGGGGAATCGACAGCCCCAGCATTTT
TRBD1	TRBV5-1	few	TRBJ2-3	CASSAGTGADTQYF	TGCGCCAGCAGCGCCGGGACAGGGGCAGATACGCAGTATTTT
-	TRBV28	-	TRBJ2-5	CASGRGRRETQYF	TGTGCCAGCGGCAGGGGGAGGCGAGAGACCCAGTACTTC
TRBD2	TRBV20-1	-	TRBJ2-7	CSAWGGEQYF	TGCAGTGCTTGGGGGGGTGAGCAGTACTTC
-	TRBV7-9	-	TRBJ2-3	CASSAWDNTDTQYF	TGTGCCAGCAGCGCTTGGGACAACACAGATACGCAGTATTTT